This T cell receptor (beta chain) was observed in a study of blood T cell repertoires in COVID-19. Study information: Both acute and convalescent COVID-19 samples were obtained from the United States, Italy and Spain. PBMCs, B-cell-depleted T cells, or T cells provided the cDNA or gDNA that made up the material.

Authors' processing steps: Reference gene primer amplification in the assay estimated nucleated cell counts. Clones were read by immunoSEQ multiplex PCR, and TCRdb kept only the in-frame ones, dropping some. Clone size and V and J calls were adopted from that table, with D and trimming inferred from the DNA. The table has fewer than 250,000 clones, approximately 86% seen once. The CDR3 loop spans 21 amino acids. Germline trimming cut 0 bases from V and 0 bases from J; bases unmatched to any gene: 13. Germline-derived CDR1 and CDR2 are SGDLS and YYNGEE. The receptor comes from a human donor in a cohort sampled during active COVID-19. Sequencing was carried out using peripheral blood. J is TRBJ2-7 and V is TRBV9; TRBD2 agrees at 15 bases. The CDR3: CASSVATIVPGLAGGSYEQYF. Written as DNA, the CDR3 is TGTGCCAGCAGCGTAGCTACGATCGTCCCGGGACTAGCGGGAGGCTCCTACGAGCAGTACTTC.